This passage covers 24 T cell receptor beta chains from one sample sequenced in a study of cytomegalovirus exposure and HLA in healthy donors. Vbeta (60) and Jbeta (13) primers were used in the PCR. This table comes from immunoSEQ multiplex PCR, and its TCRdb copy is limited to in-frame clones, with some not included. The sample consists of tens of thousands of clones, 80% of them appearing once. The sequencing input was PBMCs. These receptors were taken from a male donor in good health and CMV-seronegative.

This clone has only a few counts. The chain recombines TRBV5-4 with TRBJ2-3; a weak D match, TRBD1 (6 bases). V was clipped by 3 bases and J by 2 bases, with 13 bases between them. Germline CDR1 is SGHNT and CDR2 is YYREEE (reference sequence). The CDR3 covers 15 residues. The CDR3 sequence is CASSSYRDPTDTQYF. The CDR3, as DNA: TGTGCCAGCAGCTCCTACAGGGACCCCACAGATACGCAGTATTTT.

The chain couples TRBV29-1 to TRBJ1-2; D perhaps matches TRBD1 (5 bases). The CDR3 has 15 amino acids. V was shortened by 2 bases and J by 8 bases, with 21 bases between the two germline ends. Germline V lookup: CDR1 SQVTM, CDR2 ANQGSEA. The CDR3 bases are TGCAGCGTTGAACAACCGGGACTTCGGATGTACGGCTACACCTTC. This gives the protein CSVEQPGLRMYGYTF.

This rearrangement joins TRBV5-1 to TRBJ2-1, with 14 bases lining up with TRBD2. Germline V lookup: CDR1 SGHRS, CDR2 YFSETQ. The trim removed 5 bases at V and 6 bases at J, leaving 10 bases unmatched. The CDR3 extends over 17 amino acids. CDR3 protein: CASSSGTSGGLSNEQFF. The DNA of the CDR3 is TGCGCCAGCAGTTCCGGGACTAGCGGGGGCCTCTCCAATGAGCAGTTCTTC. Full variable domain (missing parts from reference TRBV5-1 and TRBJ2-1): KAGVTQTPRYLIKTRGQQVTLSCSPISGHRSVSWYQQTPGQGLQFLFEYFSETQRNKGNFPGRFSGRQFSNSRSEMNVSTLELGDSALYLCASSSGTSGGLSNEQFFGPGTRLTVL.

The CDR3 here is CATSRDRQGDQPQHF. The CDR3 DNA reads as TGTGCCACCAGCAGAGATCGCCAGGGTGACCAGCCCCAGCATTTT. The chain recombines TRBV15 with TRBJ1-5, with D maybe TRBD1 (5 bases). Trimming took off 0 bases at V and 7 bases at J, with 13 bases between the two ends. Germline V gene lookup returns CDR1 LNHNV and CDR2 YYDKDF (reference sequence). CDR3 length: 15 residues.

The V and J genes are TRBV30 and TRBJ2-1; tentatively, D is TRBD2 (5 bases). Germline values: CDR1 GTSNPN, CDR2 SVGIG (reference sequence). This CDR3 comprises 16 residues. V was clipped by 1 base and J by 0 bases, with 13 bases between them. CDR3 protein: CAWSDRVGSSYNEQFF. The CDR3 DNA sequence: TGTGCCTGGAGTGATAGGGTGGGGAGCTCCTACAATGAGCAGTTCTTC.

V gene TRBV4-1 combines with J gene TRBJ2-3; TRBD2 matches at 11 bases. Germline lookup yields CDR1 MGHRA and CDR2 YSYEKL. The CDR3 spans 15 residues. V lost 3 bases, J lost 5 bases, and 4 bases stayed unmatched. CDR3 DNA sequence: TGCGCCAGCAGCCATAGCGGGGGGGCAATAGATACGCAGTATTTT. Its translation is CASSHSGGAIDTQYF.

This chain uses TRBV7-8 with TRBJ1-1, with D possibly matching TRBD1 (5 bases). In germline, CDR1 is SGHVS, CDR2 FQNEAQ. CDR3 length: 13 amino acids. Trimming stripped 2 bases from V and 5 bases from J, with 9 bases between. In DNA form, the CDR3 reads TGTGCCAGCAGCTTACGGGGGAATACTGAAGCTTTCTTT. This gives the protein CASSLRGNTEAFF.

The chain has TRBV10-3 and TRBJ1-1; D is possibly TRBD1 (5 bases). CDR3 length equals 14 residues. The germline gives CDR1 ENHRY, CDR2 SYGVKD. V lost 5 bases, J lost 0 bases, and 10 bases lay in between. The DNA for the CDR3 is TGTGCCATCAGTCCCGGACATTTGAACACTGAAGCTTTCTTT. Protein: CAISPGHLNTEAFF.

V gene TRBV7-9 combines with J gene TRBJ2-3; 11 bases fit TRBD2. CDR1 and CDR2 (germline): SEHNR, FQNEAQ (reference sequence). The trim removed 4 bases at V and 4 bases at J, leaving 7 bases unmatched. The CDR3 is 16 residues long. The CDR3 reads CASSWAASGGPDTQYF. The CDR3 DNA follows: TGTGCCAGCAGCTGGGCAGCTAGCGGGGGGCCAGATACGCAGTATTTT.

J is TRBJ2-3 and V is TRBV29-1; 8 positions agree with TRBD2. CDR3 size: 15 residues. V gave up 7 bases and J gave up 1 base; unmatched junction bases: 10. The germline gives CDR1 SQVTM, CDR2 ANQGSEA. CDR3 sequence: CSAESQAGGTDTQYF. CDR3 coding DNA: TGCAGCGCTGAGTCCCAAGCGGGGGGCACAGATACGCAGTATTTT.

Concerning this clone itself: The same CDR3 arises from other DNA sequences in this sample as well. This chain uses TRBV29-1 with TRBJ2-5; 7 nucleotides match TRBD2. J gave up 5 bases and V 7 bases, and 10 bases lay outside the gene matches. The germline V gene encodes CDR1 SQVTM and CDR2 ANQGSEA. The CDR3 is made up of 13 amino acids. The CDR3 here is CSAKGLAGETQYF. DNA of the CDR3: TGCAGCGCAAAGGGATTAGCGGGCGAGACCCAGTACTTC. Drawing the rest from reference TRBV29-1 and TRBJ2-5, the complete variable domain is SAVISQKPSRDICQRGTSLTIQCQVDSQVTMMFWYRQQPGQSLTLIATANQGSEATYESGFVIDKFPISRPNLTFSTLTVSNMSPEDSSIYLCSAKGLAGETQYFGPGTRLLVL.

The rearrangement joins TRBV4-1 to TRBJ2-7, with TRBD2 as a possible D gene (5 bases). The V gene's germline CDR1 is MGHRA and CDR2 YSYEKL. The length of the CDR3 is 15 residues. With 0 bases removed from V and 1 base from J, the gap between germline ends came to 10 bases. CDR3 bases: TGCGCCAGCAGCCAAGATTATTCGGGGTCCTACGAGCAGTACTTC. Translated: CASSQDYSGSYEQYF.

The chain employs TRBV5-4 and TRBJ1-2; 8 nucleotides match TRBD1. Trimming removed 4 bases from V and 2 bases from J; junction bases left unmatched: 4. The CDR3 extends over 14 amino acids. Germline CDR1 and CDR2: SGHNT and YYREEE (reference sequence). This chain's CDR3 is CASSPDRENYGYTF. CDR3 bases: TGTGCCAGCAGCCCGGACAGGGAAAACTATGGCTACACCTTC.

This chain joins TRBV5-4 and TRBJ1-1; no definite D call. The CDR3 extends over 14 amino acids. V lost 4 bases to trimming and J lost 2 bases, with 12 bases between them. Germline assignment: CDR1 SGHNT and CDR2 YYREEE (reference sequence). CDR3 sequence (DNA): TGTGCCAGCAGCGTCCGTGGGCCCAACACTGAAGCTTTCTTT. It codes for CASSVRGPNTEAFF.

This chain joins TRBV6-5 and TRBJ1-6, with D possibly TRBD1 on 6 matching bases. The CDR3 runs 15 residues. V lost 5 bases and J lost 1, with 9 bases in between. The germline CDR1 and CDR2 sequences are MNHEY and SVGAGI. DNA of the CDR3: TGTGCCAGCAGTACTACAGGGTCCTATAATTCACCCCTCCACTTT. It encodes CASSTTGSYNSPLHF.

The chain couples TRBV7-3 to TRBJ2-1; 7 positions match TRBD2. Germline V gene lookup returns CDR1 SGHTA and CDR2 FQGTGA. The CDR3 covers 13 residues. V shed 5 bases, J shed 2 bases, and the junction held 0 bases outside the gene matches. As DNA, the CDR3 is TGTGCCAGCAGCCTAGCGGCCTACAATGAGCAGTTCTTC. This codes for CASSLAAYNEQFF. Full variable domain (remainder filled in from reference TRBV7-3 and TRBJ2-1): GAGVSQTPSNKVTEKGKYVELRCDPISGHTALYWYRQSLGQGPEFLIYFQGTGAADDSGLPNDRFFAVRPEGSVSTLKIQRTERGDSAVYLCASSLAAYNEQFFGPGTRLTVL.

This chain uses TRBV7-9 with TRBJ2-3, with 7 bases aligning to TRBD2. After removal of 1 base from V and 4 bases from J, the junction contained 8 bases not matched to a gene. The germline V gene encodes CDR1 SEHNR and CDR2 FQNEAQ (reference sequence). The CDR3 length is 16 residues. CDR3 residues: CASSLDRPAGADTQYF. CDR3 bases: TGTGCCAGCAGCTTAGATCGACCGGCGGGGGCAGATACGCAGTATTTT.

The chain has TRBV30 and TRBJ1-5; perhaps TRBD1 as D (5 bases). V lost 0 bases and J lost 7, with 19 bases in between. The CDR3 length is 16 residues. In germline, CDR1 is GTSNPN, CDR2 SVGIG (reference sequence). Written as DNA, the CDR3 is TGTGCCTGGAGTGTAGTGGGACGAATGGGGGGGCAGCCCCAGCATTTT. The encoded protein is CAWSVVGRMGGQPQHF.

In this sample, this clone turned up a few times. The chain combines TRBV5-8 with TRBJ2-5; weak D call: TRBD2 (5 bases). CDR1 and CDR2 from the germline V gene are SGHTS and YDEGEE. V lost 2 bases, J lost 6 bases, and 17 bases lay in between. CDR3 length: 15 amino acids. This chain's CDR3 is CASSLGIVGVKTQYF. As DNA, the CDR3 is TGTGCCAGCAGCTTAGGTATAGTCGGGGTGAAGACCCAGTACTTC. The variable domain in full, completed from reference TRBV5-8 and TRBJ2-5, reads EAGVTQSPTHLIKTRGQQATLRCSPISGHTSVYWYQQALGLGLQFLLWYDEGEERNRGNFPPRFSGRQFPNYSSELNVNALELEDSALYLCASSLGIVGVKTQYFGPGTRLLVL.

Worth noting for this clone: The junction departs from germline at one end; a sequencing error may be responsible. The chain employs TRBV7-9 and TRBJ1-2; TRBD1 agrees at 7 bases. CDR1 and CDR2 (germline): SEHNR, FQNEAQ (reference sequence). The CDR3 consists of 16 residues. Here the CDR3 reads CSSSSTGSGANYGYTF. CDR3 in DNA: TGTTCCAGCAGCTCGACAGGGAGTGGAGCTAACTATGGCTACACCTTC.

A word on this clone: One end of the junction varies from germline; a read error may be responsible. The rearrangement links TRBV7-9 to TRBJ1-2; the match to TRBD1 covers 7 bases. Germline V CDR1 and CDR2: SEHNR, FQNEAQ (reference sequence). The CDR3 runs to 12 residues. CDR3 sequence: CASSGGGTDYHF. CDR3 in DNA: TGTGCCAGCAGCGGGGGTGGGACAGATTACCACTTC.

In DNA, the CDR3 is TGTGCCAGTAGTCGGACAGGGGGCGAGACTAACTATGGCTACACCTTC. Translating gives CASSRTGGETNYGYTF. V is TRBV19 and J is TRBJ1-2; the match to TRBD1 covers 11 bases. The germline V gene encodes CDR1 LNHDA and CDR2 SQIVND (reference sequence). The CDR3 totals 16 residues. Trimming took 5 bases from V and 0 from J; bases not matched to a gene: 5.

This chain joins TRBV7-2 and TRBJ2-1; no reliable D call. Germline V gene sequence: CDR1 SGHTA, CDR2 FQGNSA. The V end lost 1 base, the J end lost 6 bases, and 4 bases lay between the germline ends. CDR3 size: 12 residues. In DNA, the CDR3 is TGTGCCAGCAGCTTAGGGGCCAATGAGCAGTTCTTC. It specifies CASSLGANEQFF.

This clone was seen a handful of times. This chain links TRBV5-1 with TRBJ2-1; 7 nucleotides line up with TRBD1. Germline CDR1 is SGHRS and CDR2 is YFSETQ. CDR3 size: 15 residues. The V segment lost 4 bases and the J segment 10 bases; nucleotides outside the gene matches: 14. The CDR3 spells CASSRAGQADREQFF. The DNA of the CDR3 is TGCGCCAGCAGCCGAGCCGGACAGGCGGATAGGGAGCAGTTCTTC.